The 3 T cell receptor beta chains given below trace back to one sample, sequenced in a study of T cells in Graves' hyperthyroidism and ophthalmopathy. Amplified TCR beta CDR3 regions derived from RNA transcripts. RT-PCR in the first round (using the HTBI primer set) targeted the TCR CDR3. TCRdb fed the multiplex PCR reads into MiXCR, producing one record per CDR3 protein. The table records hundreds of thousands of distinct CDR3 sequences, about 20% of them present only once. The sequenced material came from blood. The receptor set was obtained from a man in his forties with Graves' ophthalmopathy.

The chain carries TRBV10-3 and TRBJ2-5, with a weak D call TRBD2 (6 bases). Germline loops: CDR1 ENHRY, CDR2 SYGVKD. The CDR3 is made up of 13 amino acids. V lost 6 bases, J lost 4 bases, and 12 bases lay in between. CDR3 region: CAISSFGGETQYF. The CDR3 region has the DNA TGTGCCATCAGCTCGTTCGGGGGAGAGACCCAGTACTTC.

In its sample, this clonotype was seen many times. This chain links TRBV4-1 with TRBJ2-7; D not certain. V was clipped by 4 bases and J by 1 base, with 11 bases between them. Per the germline V gene, CDR1 is MGHRA and CDR2 is YSYEKL. CDR3 length: 14 residues. The CDR3: CASSPPVESYEQYF. The CDR3 bases are TGCGCCAGCAGCCCCCCTGTTGAGTCCTACGAGCAGTACTTC.

This clonotype occurred many times. In nucleotides, the CDR3 is TGTGCCAGCAGTTTAGGGACACTGGGGGAGACCCAGTACTTC. Its protein product is CASSLGTLGETQYF. The J gene is TRBJ2-5, the V gene TRBV28; D is perhaps TRBD1 (6 bases). Trimming stripped 2 bases from V and 5 bases from J, with 12 bases between. CDR1 and CDR2 from the germline V gene are MDHEN and SYDVKM. The CDR3 extends over 14 amino acids.